Listed below are T cell receptor beta chains from one sample, sequenced in a study of STAT5B mutations in CD4+ large granular lymphocyte leukemia. Generated by immunoSEQ multiplex PCR, the TCRdb table keeps only in-frame clones and is missing some. Of 30,000 or so clones in the sample, around four fifths are singletons; the top ten hold around 4.5%. The sequenced sample consisted of CD4+ T cells from blood buffy coats. These TCRs come from a human donor in good health. Both conserved end residues are part of each CDR3. A D gene is named only where the DNA matches it firmly. The size field is filled for only some rows; it gives once, few, many or a size class.

v_call	j_call	clone_size	d_call	cdr3_nt	cdr3_aa
TRBV25-1	TRBJ2-1	.	.	TGTGCCATCGGACCTCTAGGGGCTGAGCAGTTCTTC	CAIGPLGAEQFF
TRBV29-1	TRBJ1-3	.	TRBD1	TGCAGCGCTGAGGCGGACAGGGGGGGAAACACCATATATTTT	CSAEADRGGNTIYF
TRBV10-1	TRBJ2-1	.	.	TGCGCCAGCAGTGAGTACGGGAAGGGCGATGAGCAGTTCTTC	CASSEYGKGDEQFF
TRBV30	TRBJ2-7	once	TRBD2	TGTGCCTGGTCGGGGGGGCGCATATACGAGCAGTACTTC	CAWSGGRIYEQYF
TRBV6-1	TRBJ1-5	.	.	TGTGCCAGCACCCAGGGGTCCGAGAGACGGCAGCCCCAGCATTTT	CASTQGSERRQPQHF
TRBV11-1	TRBJ2-1	.	.	TGTGCCAGCAGCTCGGTTTGGGAGAGCACGTTCTTC	CASSSVWESTFF
TRBV7-2	TRBJ2-1	.	.	TGTGCCAGCAGCTTACATGCCAACGCCTACAATGAGCAGTTCTTC	CASSLHANAYNEQFF
TRBV5-1	TRBJ1-1	.	TRBD1	TGCGCCAGCACCCTAATGGGAGGACAGGGTGGGACTGAAGCTTTCTTT	CASTLMGGQGGTEAFF
TRBV9	TRBJ2-2	.	TRBD2	TGTGCCAGCAGCCTGGCTAGCGGGATCGACACCGGGGAGCTGTTTTTT	CASSLASGIDTGELFF
TRBV19	TRBJ2-6	.	.	TGTGCCAGTAGTTTCCTACTTAGAACAGGGGCCAACGTCCTGACTTTC	CASSFLLRTGANVLTF
TRBV28	TRBJ1-5	.	TRBD1	TGTGCCAGCAGTAGCTCCGGGACAGGGACACCCCAGCCCCAGCATTTT	CASSSSGTGTPQPQHF
TRBV18	TRBJ1-2	.	.	TGTGCCAGCTCACCAGGCGGACCCGGGATGGCCGGCTATGGCTACACCTTC	CASSPGGPGMAGYGYTF
TRBV7-9	TRBJ2-5	.	TRBD2	TGTGCCAGCAGCGTCAGCGGGAGCGAGACCCAGTACTTC	CASSVSGSETQYF
TRBV28	TRBJ1-5	.	.	TGTGCCAGCAGTTTCGAACAGGGCGCAAGGCCCCAGCATTTT	CASSFEQGARPQHF
TRBV5-4	TRBJ1-1	.	TRBD1	TGTGCCAGCAGCCAAAGAAGGGACAGGAGCTACACTGAAGCTTTCTTT	CASSQRRDRSYTEAFF
TRBV19	TRBJ2-7	.	.	TGTGCCAGTAGTATGGGGCCGACCGCCTACGAGCAGTACTTC	CASSMGPTAYEQYF
TRBV5-8	TRBJ2-7	.	TRBD1	TGTGCCAGCACCGACAGGGACTACGAGCAGTACTTC	CASTDRDYEQYF
TRBV28	TRBJ2-7	.	.	TGTGCCAGCAGTTTAAAGGAAGCCAAGCAGTACTTC	CASSLKEAKQYF
TRBV9	TRBJ2-3	.	TRBD2	TGTGCCAGCAGCGTAGGACTAGCGGATTACACAGATACGCAGTATTTT	CASSVGLADYTDTQYF